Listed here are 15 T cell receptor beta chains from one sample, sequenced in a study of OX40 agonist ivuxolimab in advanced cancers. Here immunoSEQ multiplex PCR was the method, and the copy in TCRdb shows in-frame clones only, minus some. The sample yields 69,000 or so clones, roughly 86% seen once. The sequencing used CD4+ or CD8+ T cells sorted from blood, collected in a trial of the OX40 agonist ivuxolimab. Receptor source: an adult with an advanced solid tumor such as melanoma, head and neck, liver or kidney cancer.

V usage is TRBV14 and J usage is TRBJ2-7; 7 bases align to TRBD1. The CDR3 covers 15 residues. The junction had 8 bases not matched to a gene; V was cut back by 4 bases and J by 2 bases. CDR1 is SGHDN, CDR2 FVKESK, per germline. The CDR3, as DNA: TGTGCCAGCAGCCCGCAGACAGGGTTCGCCTACGAGCAGTACTTC. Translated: CASSPQTGFAYEQYF.

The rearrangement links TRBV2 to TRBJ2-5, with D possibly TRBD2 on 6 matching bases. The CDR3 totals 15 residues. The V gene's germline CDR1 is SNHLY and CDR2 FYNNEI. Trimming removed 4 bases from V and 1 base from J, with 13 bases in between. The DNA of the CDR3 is TGTGCCAGCAGTGGGCTAGCGAATCTCCAAGAGACCCAGTACTTC. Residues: CASSGLANLQETQYF.

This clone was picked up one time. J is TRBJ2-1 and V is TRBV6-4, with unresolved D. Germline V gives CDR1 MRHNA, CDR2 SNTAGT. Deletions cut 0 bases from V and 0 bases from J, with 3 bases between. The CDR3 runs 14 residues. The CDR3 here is CASSDSCSYNEQFF. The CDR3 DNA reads TGTGCCAGCAGTGACTCTTGCTCCTACAATGAGCAGTTCTTC.

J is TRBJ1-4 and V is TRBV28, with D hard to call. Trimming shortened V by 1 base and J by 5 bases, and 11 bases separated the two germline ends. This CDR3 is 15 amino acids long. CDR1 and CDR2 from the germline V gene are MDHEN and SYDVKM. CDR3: CASSLFGRLNEKLFF. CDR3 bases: TGTGCCAGCAGTTTATTCGGCAGGCTAAATGAAAAACTGTTTTTT.

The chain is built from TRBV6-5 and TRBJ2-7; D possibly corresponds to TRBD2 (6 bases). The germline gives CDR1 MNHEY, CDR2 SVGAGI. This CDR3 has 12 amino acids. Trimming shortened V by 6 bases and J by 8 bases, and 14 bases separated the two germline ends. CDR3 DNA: TGTGCCAGCAGCCCTCTCCGGGGGAAGCAGTACTTC. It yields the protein CASSPLRGKQYF.

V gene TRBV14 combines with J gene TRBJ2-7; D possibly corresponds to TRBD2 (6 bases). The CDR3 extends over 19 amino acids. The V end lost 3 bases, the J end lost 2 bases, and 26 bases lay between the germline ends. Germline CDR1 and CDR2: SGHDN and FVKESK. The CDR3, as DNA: TGTGCCAGCAGCCAGACATACGGGGGATCCGCCCTGGATACCTACGAGCAGTACTTC. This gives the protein CASSQTYGGSALDTYEQYF.

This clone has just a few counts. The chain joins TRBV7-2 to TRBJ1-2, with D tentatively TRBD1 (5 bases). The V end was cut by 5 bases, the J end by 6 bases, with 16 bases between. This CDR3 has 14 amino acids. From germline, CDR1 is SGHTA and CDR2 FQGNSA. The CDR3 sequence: CASSLKWGADGYTF. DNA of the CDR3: TGTGCCAGCAGCCTAAAGTGGGGCGCCGATGGCTACACCTTC.

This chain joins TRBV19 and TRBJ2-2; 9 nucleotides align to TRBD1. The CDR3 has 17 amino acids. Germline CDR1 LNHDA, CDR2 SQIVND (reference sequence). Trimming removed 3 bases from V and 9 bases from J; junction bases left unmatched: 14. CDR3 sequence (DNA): TGTGCCAGTAGTATTCTTTGGTTTGGGACAGGGTCCAGGGAGCTGTTTTTT. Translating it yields CASSILWFGTGSRELFF.

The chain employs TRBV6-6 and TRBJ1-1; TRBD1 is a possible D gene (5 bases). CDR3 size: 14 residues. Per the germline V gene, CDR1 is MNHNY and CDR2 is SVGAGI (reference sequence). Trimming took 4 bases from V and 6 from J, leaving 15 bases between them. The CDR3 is CASSLLGTGAEAFF. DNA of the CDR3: TGTGCCAGCAGTTTACTCGGTACAGGAGCTGAAGCTTTCTTT.

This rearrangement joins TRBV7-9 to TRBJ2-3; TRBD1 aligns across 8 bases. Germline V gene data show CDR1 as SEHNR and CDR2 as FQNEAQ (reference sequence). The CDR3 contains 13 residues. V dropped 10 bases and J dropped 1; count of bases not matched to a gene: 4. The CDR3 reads CANGQGGTDTQYF. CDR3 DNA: TGTGCCAACGGACAGGGTGGCACAGATACGCAGTATTTT.

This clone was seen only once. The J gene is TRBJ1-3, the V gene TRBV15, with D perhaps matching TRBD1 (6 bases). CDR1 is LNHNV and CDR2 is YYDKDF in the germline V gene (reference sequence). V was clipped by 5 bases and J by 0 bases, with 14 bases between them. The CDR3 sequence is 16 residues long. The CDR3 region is CATSRDIRGSGNTIYF. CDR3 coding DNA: TGTGCCACCAGCCGCGACATCAGGGGCTCTGGAAACACCATATATTTT.

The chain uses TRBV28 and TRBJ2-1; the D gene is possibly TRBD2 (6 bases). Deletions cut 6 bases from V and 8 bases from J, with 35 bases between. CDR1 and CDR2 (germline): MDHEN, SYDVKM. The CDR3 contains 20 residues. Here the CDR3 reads CASRTLAFFRRSPVFHEQFF. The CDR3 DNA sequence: TGTGCCAGCAGAACTCTAGCGTTTTTCCGCCGAAGTCCTGTTTTCCATGAGCAGTTCTTC.

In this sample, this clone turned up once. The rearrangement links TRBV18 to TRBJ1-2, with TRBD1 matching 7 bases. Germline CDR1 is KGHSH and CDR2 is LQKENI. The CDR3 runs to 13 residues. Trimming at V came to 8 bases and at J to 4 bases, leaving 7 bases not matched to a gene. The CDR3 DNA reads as TGTGCCAGCGCTGAACAGGGGACCTATGGCTACACCTTC. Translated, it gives CASAEQGTYGYTF.

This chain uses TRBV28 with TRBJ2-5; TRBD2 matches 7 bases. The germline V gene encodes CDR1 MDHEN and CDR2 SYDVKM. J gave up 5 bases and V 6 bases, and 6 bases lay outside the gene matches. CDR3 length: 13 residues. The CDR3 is CASREGLWETQYF. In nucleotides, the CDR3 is TGTGCCAGCAGGGAGGGACTATGGGAGACCCAGTACTTC.

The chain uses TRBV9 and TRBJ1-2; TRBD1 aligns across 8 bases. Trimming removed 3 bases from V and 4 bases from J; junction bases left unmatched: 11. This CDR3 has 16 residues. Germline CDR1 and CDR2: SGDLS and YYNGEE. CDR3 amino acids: CASSAYRDRTLYGYTF. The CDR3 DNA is TGTGCCAGCAGCGCCTACCGGGACAGGACACTCTATGGCTACACCTTC.